This TCR beta chain originates from a study of T cells in localized non-small cell lung cancer. Study results and caveats: Of the top 100 tumor clones, median 57 were in adjacent lung, some 30 among its top 100. Clonality peaked in uninvolved adjacent lung rather than tumor. An association was observed between higher blood T cell density and longer overall survival.

Clones were sequenced by immunoSEQ multiplex PCR, and TCRdb holds only the in-frame ones, with some missing. The table shows 1,500 to 2,000 clones, with about 24% occurring only once. This clone was observed a single time. The antigen remains undetermined. The germline V gene has CDR1 SNHLY and CDR2 FYNNEI. This CDR3 has 13 amino acids. V lost 6 bases and J 2 bases, leaving 9 bases between the germline ends. The V call is TRBV2, the J call TRBJ2-3; D not resolved. The receptor was derived from a male donor aged 60 or over with stage II squamous cell lung carcinoma. Sample: lung tumor tissue, taken before any cancer treatment. The CDR3 DNA reads TGTGCCAGCAGATCCGACAACACAGATACGCAGTATTTT. Amino acids: CASRSDNTDTQYF.